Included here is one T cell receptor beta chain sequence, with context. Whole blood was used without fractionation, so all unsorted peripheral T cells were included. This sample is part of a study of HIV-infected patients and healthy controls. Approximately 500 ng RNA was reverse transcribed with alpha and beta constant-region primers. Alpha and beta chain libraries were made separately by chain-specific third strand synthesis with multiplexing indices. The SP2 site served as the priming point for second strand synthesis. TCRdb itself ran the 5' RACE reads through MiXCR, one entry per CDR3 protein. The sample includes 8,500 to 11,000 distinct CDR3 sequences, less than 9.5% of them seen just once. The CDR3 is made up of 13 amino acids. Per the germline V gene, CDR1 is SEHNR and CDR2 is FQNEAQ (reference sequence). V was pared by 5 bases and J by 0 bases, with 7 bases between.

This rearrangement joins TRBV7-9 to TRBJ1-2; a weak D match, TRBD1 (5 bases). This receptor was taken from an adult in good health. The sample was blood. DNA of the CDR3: TGTGCCAGCAGCGACAGAGCTAACTATGGCTACACCTTC. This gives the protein CASSDRANYGYTF. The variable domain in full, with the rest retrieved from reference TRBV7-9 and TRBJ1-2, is DTGVSQNPRHKITKRGQNVTFRCDPISEHNRLYWYRQTLGQGPEFLTYFQNEAQLEKSRLLSDRFSAERPKGSFSTLEIQRTEQGDSAMYLCASSDRANYGYTFGSGTRLTVV.